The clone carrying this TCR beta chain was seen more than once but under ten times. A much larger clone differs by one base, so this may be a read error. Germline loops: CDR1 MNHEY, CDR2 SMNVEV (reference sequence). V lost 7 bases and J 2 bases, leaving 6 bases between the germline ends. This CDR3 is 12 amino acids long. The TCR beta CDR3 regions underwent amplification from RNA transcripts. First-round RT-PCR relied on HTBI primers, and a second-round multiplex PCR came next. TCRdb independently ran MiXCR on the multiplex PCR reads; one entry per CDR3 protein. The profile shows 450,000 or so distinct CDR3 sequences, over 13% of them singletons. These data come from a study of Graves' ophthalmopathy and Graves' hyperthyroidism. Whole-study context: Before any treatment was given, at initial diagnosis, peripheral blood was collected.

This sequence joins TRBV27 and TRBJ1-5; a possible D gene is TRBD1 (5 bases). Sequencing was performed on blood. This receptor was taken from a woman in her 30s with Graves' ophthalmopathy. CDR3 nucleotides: TGTGCCAGCAAAGGGGGCAATCAGCCCCAGCATTTT. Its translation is CASKGGNQPQHF.